The 26 T cell receptor beta chains below were found in one sample sequenced in a study of cytomegalovirus exposure and HLA in healthy donors. The PCR contained 60 Vbeta and 13 Jbeta primers. This table comes from immunoSEQ multiplex PCR, and its TCRdb copy is limited to in-frame clones, with some not included. Of about 190,000 clones in the sample, roughly 80% were seen once. The sample comprised PBMCs. All receptors derive from a woman under 40 in good health and CMV-seropositive.

This clone appeared a single time. This rearrangement joins TRBV19 to TRBJ2-7; TRBD1 agrees at 10 bases. Per germline, CDR1 LNHDA and CDR2 SQIVND (reference sequence). The CDR3 sequence is 15 residues long. V dropped 6 bases and J dropped 2; count of bases not matched to a gene: 7. The CDR3 bases are TGTGCCAGTAGCCCCGGGACAGGGGCAACCTACGAGCAGTACTTC. Protein product: CASSPGTGATYEQYF.

The chain links TRBV27 to TRBJ2-2, with 13 bases identical to TRBD2. Germline trimming cut 3 bases from V and 4 bases from J; bases unmatched to any gene: 5. The CDR3 runs to 17 residues. In germline, CDR1 is MNHEY, CDR2 SMNVEV (reference sequence). The CDR3 DNA follows: TGTGCCAGCAGTTTCAGACTAGCGGGAGGCCCCACCGGGGAGCTGTTTTTT. Translated, it gives CASSFRLAGGPTGELFF.

This sequence joins TRBV2 and TRBJ2-7; a weak D match, TRBD1 (6 bases). Germline V lookup: CDR1 SNHLY, CDR2 FYNNEI. Deletions cut 4 bases from V and 3 bases from J, with 16 bases between. The CDR3 sequence is 15 residues long. CDR3 bases: TGTGCCAGCAGTGTAACCGGGACAAACTTCTACGAGCAGTACTTC. Its protein product is CASSVTGTNFYEQYF.

This clone was seen a few times. The chain links TRBV19 to TRBJ1-1; TRBD1 is a possible D gene (6 bases). Per germline, CDR1 LNHDA and CDR2 SQIVND (reference sequence). The CDR3 is 16 residues long. The germline V and J ends were trimmed by 5 bases and 1 base, with 17 bases remaining between them. CDR3 sequence: CASSPFGGHRNTEAFF. CDR3 bases: TGTGCCAGTAGTCCCTTCGGGGGGCATCGGAACACTGAAGCTTTCTTT.

The CDR3 DNA follows: TGTGCCAGCAGTACTCCGCGGACTAGAAACACAGATACGCAGTATTTT. Amino acids: CASSTPRTRNTDTQYF. The chain employs TRBV27 and TRBJ2-3; 7 nucleotides match TRBD2. CDR1 and CDR2 from the germline V gene are MNHEY and SMNVEV (reference sequence). Trimming at V came to 5 bases and at J to 2 bases, leaving 10 bases not matched to a gene. The CDR3 sequence is 16 residues long.

V gene TRBV28 combines with J gene TRBJ1-6; D call uncertain. Trimming shortened V by 6 bases and J by 10 bases, and 13 bases separated the two germline ends. Germline V gene lookup returns CDR1 MDHEN and CDR2 SYDVKM. The CDR3 has 13 amino acids. CDR3 coding DNA: TGTGCCAGCAGAGTTGAGGGAGAATCACCCCTCCACTTT. It encodes CASRVEGESPLHF.

This clone turned up a few times. V is TRBV5-4 and J is TRBJ1-2; D is unresolved. The V gene's germline CDR1 is SGHNT and CDR2 YYREEE (reference sequence). The CDR3 length is 16 residues. V lost 1 base and J lost 3, with 16 bases in between. The CDR3 DNA reads TGTGCCAGCAGCTTGTATTCCTTAGCCGGGGACTATGGCTACACCTTC. It specifies CASSLYSLAGDYGYTF.

The V call is TRBV6-4, the J call TRBJ2-3; 14 nucleotides line up with TRBD2. This CDR3 region has 15 residues. V shed 5 bases and J 4 bases; nucleotides not matched to a gene: 2. Germline lookup yields CDR1 MRHNA and CDR2 SNTAGT. CDR3: CASSRLAGGADTQYF. The CDR3, as DNA: TGTGCCAGCAGTCGACTAGCGGGAGGGGCAGATACGCAGTATTTT.

This chain uses TRBV6-6 with TRBJ1-5, with D possibly being TRBD1 (6 bases). Germline V gene sequence: CDR1 MNHNY, CDR2 SVGAGI (reference sequence). The CDR3 contains 14 residues. Trimming pared 0 bases from V and 6 bases from J, leaving 9 bases between. CDR3 residues: CASSYSGGAQPQHF. DNA for the CDR3: TGTGCCAGCAGTTACTCGGGGGGGGCTCAGCCCCAGCATTTT.

This clone was observed a handful of times. The chain uses TRBV7-2 and TRBJ1-1; D is unclear. This CDR3 comprises 14 residues. With 2 bases removed from V and 4 bases from J, the gap between germline ends came to 11 bases. CDR1 SGHTA and CDR2 FQGNSA come from the germline V gene. CDR3 loop: CASSLSSRVTEAFF. The DNA for the CDR3 is TGTGCCAGCAGCTTAAGCAGCCGGGTCACTGAAGCTTTCTTT.

The chain couples TRBV7-2 to TRBJ2-1; 10 bases are shared with TRBD2. This CDR3 has 15 amino acids. The V segment lost 2 bases and the J segment 9 bases; nucleotides outside the gene matches: 7. Per the germline V gene, CDR1 is SGHTA and CDR2 is FQGNSA. The CDR3 DNA reads as TGTGCCAGCAGCTTAAGGATAGCGGGAGGAATTGAGCAGTTCTTC. Amino acids: CASSLRIAGGIEQFF.

V gene TRBV27 combines with J gene TRBJ2-3; D is possibly TRBD2 (7 bases). CDR1 and CDR2 (germline): MNHEY, SMNVEV (reference sequence). V was cut by 6 bases and J by 4 bases, with 17 bases left in between. The CDR3 contains 15 residues. CDR3 loop: CASSQGGRESDTQYF. The CDR3 DNA sequence: TGTGCCAGCAGCCAAGGGGGGCGGGAGTCAGATACGCAGTATTTT.

This chain connects TRBV28 to TRBJ2-6; 7 bases fit TRBD1. Germline V CDR1 and CDR2: MDHEN, SYDVKM. The CDR3 extends over 20 amino acids. V was pared by 3 bases and J by 6 bases, with 20 bases of the junction left unmatched. DNA of the CDR3: TGTGCCAGCAGTTTCCCAGAACCGGGACAGCCTCTCACTGAGGCCAACGTCCTGACTTTC. Protein product: CASSFPEPGQPLTEANVLTF.

CDR3 bases: TGCGCCAGCAGTGAAACAGAGAACACTGAAGCTTTCTTT. Amino acid sequence: CASSETENTEAFF. The rearrangement joins TRBV10-1 to TRBJ1-1; D is uncertain. The CDR3 covers 13 residues. Germline-derived CDR1 and CDR2 are WNHNN and SYGVQD (reference sequence). V lost 3 bases, J lost 1 base, and 6 bases lay in between.

Concerning this clone: One end of the junction varies from germline; a read error may be responsible. For the CDR3, the DNA is TGTTCCAGCAGCTTACCAGGGGCCTACAATGAGCAGTTCTTC. It codes for CSSSLPGAYNEQFF. The genes are TRBV7-9 and TRBJ2-1; D is perhaps TRBD1 (6 bases). This CDR3 is 14 amino acids long. Germline-derived CDR1 and CDR2 are SEHNR and FQNEAQ (reference sequence).

This clone is a singleton in its sample. This sequence joins TRBV29-1 and TRBJ1-2; no definite D call. The CDR3 contains 14 residues. Trimming left V 7 bases short and J 0 bases short, with 15 bases between. CDR1 is SQVTM, CDR2 ANQGSEA, per germline. CDR3 DNA: TGCAGCGCCCACGAACAGCCGCCTAACTATGGCTACACCTTC. It encodes CSAHEQPPNYGYTF. The full variable domain, rest sourced from reference TRBV29-1 and TRBJ1-2, is SAVISQKPSRDICQRGTSLTIQCQVDSQVTMMFWYRQQPGQSLTLIATANQGSEATYESGFVIDKFPISRPNLTFSTLTVSNMSPEDSSIYLCSAHEQPPNYGYTFGSGTRLTVV.

This clone was detected only a few times. The V gene is TRBV14, the J gene TRBJ2-3; 8 nucleotides line up with TRBD2. CDR1 SGHDN and CDR2 FVKESK come from the germline V gene. V shed 0 bases, J shed 4 bases, and the junction held 6 bases outside the gene matches. The CDR3 loop spans 16 amino acids. The CDR3 loop is CASSQDTGGPPDTQYF. The CDR3 DNA reads TGTGCCAGCAGCCAAGATACGGGAGGGCCCCCAGATACGCAGTATTTT.

This chain joins TRBV12-5 and TRBJ2-1, with 15 bases aligning to TRBD2. The V and J ends lost 0 bases and 3 bases, in that order; junction bases with no gene match: 18. The CDR3 spans 23 residues. The germline V gene encodes CDR1 LGHNT and CDR2 FRNRAP. CDR3 coding DNA: TGTGCTAGTGGTTTGGTACCCCCTCCCGTAGGACTAGCGGGAGGGCCCGTCTACAATGAGCAGTTCTTC. Encoded protein: CASGLVPPPVGLAGGPVYNEQFF.

This clone turned up a few times. The chain uses TRBV29-1 and TRBJ2-3; 7 bases agree with TRBD2. Germline V lookup: CDR1 SQVTM, CDR2 ANQGSEA. The CDR3 spans 15 residues. Losses at the gene ends were 3 bases for V and 4 bases for J; bases not matched to a gene: 10. CDR3 residues: CSVDTAGEGADTQYF. The CDR3 DNA reads TGCAGCGTTGATACGGCGGGAGAAGGGGCAGATACGCAGTATTTT.

V gene TRBV5-4 combines with J gene TRBJ1-1, with 8 positions matching TRBD1. V gave up 5 bases and J gave up 4 bases; unmatched junction bases: 4. This CDR3 contains 13 residues. Looked up from germline, CDR1 is SGHNT and CDR2 is YYREEE (reference sequence). The CDR3 protein is CASRVQGATEAFF. CDR3 coding DNA: TGTGCCAGCAGGGTCCAGGGGGCCACTGAAGCTTTCTTT. The variable domain in full, completed from reference TRBV5-4 and TRBJ1-1, reads ETGVTQSPTHLIKTRGQQVTLRCSSQSGHNTVSWYQQALGQGPQFIFQYYREEENGRGNFPPRFSGLQFPNYSSELNVNALELDDSALYLCASRVQGATEAFFGQGTRLTVV.

V is TRBV5-1 and J is TRBJ2-7, with 9 bases aligning to TRBD1. Germline values: CDR1 SGHRS, CDR2 YFSETQ. With V trimmed by 5 bases and J by 2 bases, 11 bases remained unmatched. The CDR3 sequence is 16 residues long. CDR3 bases: TGCGCCAGCAGGAATTCGCCGGGACAGGGCGCCTACGAGCAGTACTTC. Amino acid sequence: CASRNSPGQGAYEQYF.

The chain carries TRBV6-1 and TRBJ1-1; weak D call: TRBD1 (6 bases). CDR1 and CDR2 (germline): MNHNS, SASEGT. This CDR3 has 13 amino acids. The V and J ends lost 8 bases and 10 bases respectively, with 20 bases between them. Written as DNA, the CDR3 is TGTGCCAGCGAGCGACAGGTAGGAGAGAGAGCTTTCTTT. This translates into CASERQVGERAFF.

The gene calls are TRBV5-8 and TRBJ2-1; 7 nucleotides agree with TRBD2. CDR3 length: 13 amino acids. Per germline, CDR1 SGHTS and CDR2 YDEGEE. The ends lost 2 bases at V and 5 bases at J; junction bases unmatched: 1. This CDR3 reads CASSFLADNEQFF. The CDR3, as DNA: TGTGCCAGCAGCTTTCTAGCGGACAATGAGCAGTTCTTC.

The table lists this clone with a count of one. V is TRBV29-1 and J is TRBJ1-2; the match to TRBD1 covers 9 bases. The V gene's germline CDR1 is SQVTM and CDR2 ANQGSEA. After removal of 1 base from V and 8 bases from J, the junction contained 2 bases not matched to a gene. The CDR3 has 12 residues. In DNA, the CDR3 is TGCAGCGTTGAAGGGACAGGGGTGGGCTACACCTTC. Protein product: CSVEGTGVGYTF. The whole variable domain, remainder taken from reference TRBV29-1 and TRBJ1-2, is SAVISQKPSRDICQRGTSLTIQCQVDSQVTMMFWYRQQPGQSLTLIATANQGSEATYESGFVIDKFPISRPNLTFSTLTVSNMSPEDSSIYLCSVEGTGVGYTFGSGTRLTVV.

The chain couples TRBV9 to TRBJ1-2; no definite D call. Trimming shortened V by 4 bases and J by 8 bases, and 15 bases separated the two germline ends. Germline V gene lookup returns CDR1 SGDLS and CDR2 YYNGEE. The CDR3 sequence is 13 residues long. CDR3: CASSPREEWGYTF. The CDR3 DNA sequence: TGTGCCAGCAGCCCCCGGGAAGAGTGGGGCTACACCTTC. Full variable domain (outside the CDR3, taken from reference TRBV9 and TRBJ1-2): DSGVTQTPKHLITATGQRVTLRCSPRSGDLSVYWYQQSLDQGLQFLIQYYNGEERAKGNILERFSAQQFPDLHSELNLSSLELGDSALYFCASSPREEWGYTFGSGTRLTVV.

The chain carries TRBV7-9 and TRBJ2-3; D is perhaps TRBD1 (6 bases). V was shortened by 5 bases and J by 2 bases, with 17 bases between the two germline ends. The CDR3 extends over 16 amino acids. CDR1 and CDR2 (germline): SEHNR, FQNEAQ (reference sequence). The CDR3 DNA reads as TGTGCCAGCAGCCCACAGGACAGATTGCCCACAGATACGCAGTATTTT. Translated, it gives CASSPQDRLPTDTQYF.